This T cell receptor (beta chain) was found in a study of Ad26.COV2.S vaccination and SARS-CoV-2 variants (dated by TCRdb to the early 2020s). Context from the whole study: Vaccine-arm donors came from COV1001, a multicentre, randomized, double-blind, placebo-controlled phase I-IIa trial of Ad26.COV2.S in healthy adults. Ad26.COV2.S was given intramuscularly at 5x10^10 or 1x10^11 viral particles, as a single shot or as two shots 56 days apart. TCRbeta repertoire sequencing was used to assess the specificity and breadth of SARS-CoV-2-reactive T cell receptors after Ad26.COV2.S vaccination. A total of some 30 samples were included in the TCR-sequenced set, comprising about 20 Ad26.COV2.S vaccine recipients, 5 placebo recipients and 8 SARS-CoV-2 convalescent individuals. Trial participants were randomized into five groups of five, in which low-dose or high-dose Ad26.COV2.S was given once or twice, or placebo was given on both occasions. Blinding of investigators to trial group allocation was maintained during experiments and outcome assessment.

TCRbeta CDR3 regions were sequenced with the immunoSEQ Assay. After extraction, genomic DNA underwent amplification by bias-controlled multiplex PCR, followed by high-throughput sequencing. The authors' analysis ran thus. To quantify the absolute abundance of each unique TCRbeta CDR3 region, sequences were collapsed and filtered. Usable DNA was measured by amplifying reference genes present in all nucleated cells, and TCRbeta template counts were normalized to that usable DNA to estimate T cell fraction. Repertoire TCRs were annotated as SARS-CoV-2-specific by exact matching of V gene, CDR3 amino acid sequence and J gene to a known reactive TCR set. MIRA supplied the reference SARS-CoV-2 TCR set, which was filtered for enrichment in COVID-19-positive ImmuneCODE repertoires so that public or cross-reactive TCRs were removed. Using the MIRA antigens, annotated TCRs were further analysed by specific ORF or by position within an ORF. Breadth was defined as annotated unique rearrangements over total unique productive rearrangements; depth was the summed frequency of those rearrangements. TCR breadth was compared between groups using two-sided Wilcoxon rank-sum tests. The clones in this table, taken by TCRdb from immuneACCESS, are in-frame only. Not every clone is retained; where verified, under half of the shortfall comes from an unresolved V gene, and the cause of the rest is unknown. The V and J calls and clone size are taken from that table; D and trimming were inferred from the DNA. A total of 450,000 to 550,000 clones appear in this sample, nearly 90% of them only once. The top ten constitute roughly 2.5% of the sample.

Reading the germline V gene gives CDR1 SGDLS and CDR2 YYNGEE. The CDR3 contains 14 residues, cysteine and phenylalanine counted. CDR3 DNA is the only sequence kept; it has 42 bases, read in frame from the first base. The V and J ends are trimmed by 0 bases and 3 bases, leaving 9 bases between them. As to this clone: Its antigen remains unidentified. Base qualities are not at hand, and no much larger clone is one base apart. At the DNA level, this CDR3 is encoded by other sequences in the same sample as well.

The full study reports these points: According to the authors, total T cell responses may have been underestimated by the TCR breadth and depth analyses. Ad26.COV2.S recipients had higher spike-specific TCR breadth than placebo recipients (P = 0.0014). The study was not powered to compare responses between vaccine doses or regimens. Vaccine and placebo recipients had comparable non-spike TCR breadth, which fits with the vaccine containing only spike. After vaccination, spike-specific CD8+ and CD4+ T cell responses were reported to show substantial breadth.

This specimen's treatment or condition label, per the study, means: some 20 received Ad26.COV2.S at low or high dose, single or two shots; about 5 received placebo; per-sample allocation not given. For vaccine and placebo recipients, repertoires were sequenced using samples collected on day 63 after the first injection. In Cohort 1b, some 25 adults aged 18-55 years were enrolled at a single site in Boston, USA, between 29 July and 7 August 2020. Ad26.COV2.S consisted of a replication-incompetent adenovirus type 26 vector by which a prefusion-stabilized SARS-CoV-2 spike protein from the original Wuhan strain was expressed.

The chain employs TRBV9 and TRBJ1-2, with the D gene not clear enough to name. Here the sequenced sample was peripheral blood, taken in a trial of Ad26.COV2.S vaccine versus placebo. The TCR was taken from a person between 18 and 65 years old who received the Ad26.COV2.S COVID-19 vaccine or a placebo. The nucleotide sequence is TGTGCCAGCAGCGTAGGCTGGGTCGACTATGGCTACACCTTC. It translates as CASSVGWVDYGYTF.